Each of the 20 T cell receptor beta chains below was sequenced from the same sample in a study of spatial heterogeneity in lung cancer. Via MiXCR, TCRdb re-called the 5' RACE reads, giving one row per CDR3 protein. The table lists 43,000 or so distinct CDR3 sequences, 6.5% to 8% of them singletons. The sample's time point: sample taken at primary tumor resection. TCRs were sequenced from unsorted whole RNA of tumor, nontumor lung or PBMC. The starting material was PBMCs, obtained at surgery. The receptors were gathered from a female donor with early-stage non-small cell lung cancer.

CDR3 coding DNA: TGTGCCAGCAGCCGTCTAGCGGGGGGCACAGATACGCAGTATTTT. Protein: CASSRLAGGTDTQYF. V is TRBV11-2 and J is TRBJ2-3; TRBD2 agrees at 10 bases. The CDR3 consists of 15 residues. Germline trimming cut 5 bases from V and 1 base from J; bases unmatched to any gene: 3. Germline CDR1 is SGHAT and CDR2 is FQNNGV.

This clonotype was found many times. The J gene is TRBJ1-5, the V gene TRBV7-9; D remains ambiguous. Between the trimmed V and J ends, which lost 1 base and 6 bases, there was a span of 7 bases. The CDR3 runs 13 residues. Looked up from germline, CDR1 is SEHNR and CDR2 is FQNEAQ (reference sequence). CDR3 in DNA: TGTGCCAGCAGCTTAGTCGCTGGTCAGCCCCAGCATTTT. Protein: CASSLVAGQPQHF.

The table lists this clonotype with many counts. The genes are TRBV12-3 or TRBV12-4 and TRBJ1-3; D is uncertain. The V end was cut by 5 bases, the J end by 0 bases, with 14 bases between. The CDR3 extends over 16 amino acids. CDR3 protein: CASSGVSASSGNTIYF. The CDR3 DNA is TGTGCCAGCAGTGGCGTTTCGGCCAGCTCTGGAAACACCATATATTTT.

This clonotype was counted many times. V gene TRBV28 combines with J gene TRBJ2-7; no definite D call. The CDR3 length is 11 residues. The germline CDR1 and CDR2 sequences are MDHEN and SYDVKM. The ends were cut back, 2 bases at V and 6 bases at J, with 5 bases in the middle. The CDR3 loop is CASSLQGEQYF. CDR3 bases: TGTGCCAGCAGTTTACAAGGCGAGCAGTACTTC. The variable domain in full, with the rest retrieved from reference TRBV28 and TRBJ2-7, is DVKVTQSSRYLVKRTGEKVFLECVQDMDHENMFWYRQDPGLGLRLIYFSYDVKMKEKGDIPEGYSVSREKKERFSLILESASTNQTSMYLCASSLQGEQYFGPGTRLTVT.

Only a few counts were recorded for this clonotype. This CDR3 is CASSIPGQGAWSPLHF. CDR3 nucleotides: TGTGCCAGCAGTATTCCCGGACAGGGGGCATGGTCACCCCTCCACTTT. The rearrangement joins TRBV28 to TRBJ1-6, with TRBD1 identical over 11 bases. With 5 bases clipped from V and 10 bases from J, the junction kept 10 bases outside the gene matches. The length of the CDR3 is 16 residues. Germline-derived CDR1 and CDR2 are MDHEN and SYDVKM.

At least ten counts were recorded for this clonotype. The V gene is TRBV25-1, the J gene TRBJ1-6; D is unclear. The germline gives CDR1 MGHDK, CDR2 SYGVNS. The CDR3 is made up of 12 amino acids. V lost 6 bases and J 6 bases, leaving 6 bases between the germline ends. In DNA form, the CDR3 reads TGTGCCAGCAGAACCAGTAATTCACCCCTCCACTTT. Its translation: CASRTSNSPLHF.

This clonotype showed up many times. The chain employs TRBV7-2 and TRBJ2-5, with 7 positions matching TRBD1. The CDR3 contains 15 residues. Trimming at V came to 0 bases and at J to 1 base, leaving 2 bases not matched to a gene. In germline, CDR1 is SGHTA, CDR2 FQGNSA. CDR3 residues: CASSLAGTAQETQYF. The CDR3 DNA sequence: TGTGCCAGCAGCTTAGCCGGGACAGCCCAAGAGACCCAGTACTTC.

The CDR3 DNA reads as TGTGCCAGCAGCCGACCCGGGACAGGCTCCTACGAGCAGTACTTC. Translated: CASSRPGTGSYEQYF. This sequence joins TRBV3-1 and TRBJ2-7; 8 bases map to TRBD1. Germline CDR1 is LGHDT and CDR2 is YNNKEL (reference sequence). This CDR3 region has 15 residues. V shed 4 bases, J shed 0 bases, and the junction held 5 bases outside the gene matches.

This clonotype was counted a few times. The chain has TRBV4-1 and TRBJ2-1; no clear D. Germline CDR1 is MGHRA and CDR2 is YSYEKL. The CDR3 is 12 amino acids. Trimming removed 0 bases at V and 13 bases at J, with 10 bases between. The CDR3 coding sequence is TGCGCCAGCAGCCAAGATAACGCGCTACAGTTCTTC. Protein sequence: CASSQDNALQFF.

This clonotype has ten or more counts. The genes are TRBV3-1 and TRBJ2-7, with 7 bases lining up with TRBD1. The CDR3 runs 15 residues. The germline gives CDR1 LGHDT, CDR2 YNNKEL (reference sequence). The ends lost 1 base at V and 4 bases at J; junction bases unmatched: 7. CDR3 residues: CASSQAPGTAYEQYF. The CDR3 bases are TGTGCCAGCAGCCAAGCTCCCGGGACAGCTTACGAGCAGTACTTC.

The CDR3 DNA reads TGTGCCAGCAGCCCCCGTTCGAAGCGGGGGGGATTTGGCATTCAGTACTTC. Amino acid sequence: CASSPRSKRGGFGIQYF. This chain uses TRBV7-2 with TRBJ2-4; TRBD2 agrees at 10 bases. The germline gives CDR1 SGHTA, CDR2 FQGNSA. Unmatched junction bases numbered 16, after V lost 5 bases and J lost 9 bases. The CDR3 length is 17 residues. The variable domain in full, completed from reference TRBV7-2 and TRBJ2-4, reads GAGVSQSPSNKVTEKGKDVELRCDPISGHTALYWYRQSLGQGLEFLIYFQGNSAPDKSGLPSDRFSAERTGGSVSTLTIQRTQQEDSAVYLCASSPRSKRGGFGIQYFGAGTRLSVL.

The chain links TRBV7-9 to TRBJ2-5; no clear D gene. The CDR3 length is 12 residues. V gave up 5 bases and J gave up 1 base, with 5 bases separating them. Germline V lookup: CDR1 SEHNR, CDR2 FQNEAQ (reference sequence). CDR3 bases: TGTGCCAGCAGCCGGCCCCAAGAGACCCAGTACTTC. Translating gives CASSRPQETQYF.

This sequence joins TRBV7-2 and TRBJ2-2; no clear D gene. The CDR3 is made up of 14 amino acids. V lost 1 base, J lost 0 bases, and 3 bases lay in between. Germline CDR1 is SGHTA and CDR2 is FQGNSA. DNA for the CDR3: TGTGCCAGCAGCTTAGTGACGAACACCGGGGAGCTGTTTTTT. Protein: CASSLVTNTGELFF.

The rearrangement links TRBV4-3 to TRBJ2-3; either TRBD1 or TRBD2 may supply D (5 bases each). The CDR3 consists of 16 residues. Trimming cost V 4 bases and J 6 bases, with 20 bases left between them. From germline, CDR1 is LGHNA and CDR2 YSLEER. DNA of the CDR3: TGCGCCAGCAGCCGTAGTTTCGGGACCGGGGTGGATACGCAGTATTTT. Its translation: CASSRSFGTGVDTQYF.

The chain employs TRBV4-2 and TRBJ1-5; no clear D gene. CDR3 length: 13 amino acids. CDR1 and CDR2 (germline): LGHNA, YNFKEQ. V dropped 0 bases and J dropped 6 bases, with 6 bases sitting between them. The CDR3 is CASSQDHRQPQHF. DNA of the CDR3: TGTGCCAGCAGCCAAGATCACCGTCAGCCCCAGCATTTT.

This rearrangement joins TRBV11-2 to TRBJ2-3; possibly TRBD1 for D (5 bases). Trimming cost V 5 bases and J 11 bases, with 14 bases left between them. The length of the CDR3 is 12 residues. The V gene's germline CDR1 is SGHAT and CDR2 FQNNGV. This chain's CDR3 is CASSLQGRWQYF. CDR3 in DNA: TGTGCCAGCAGCCTCCAGGGCCGTTGGCAGTATTTT. The entire variable domain, with the rest obtained from reference TRBV11-2 and TRBJ2-3, is as follows: EAGVAQSPRYKIIEKRQSVAFWCNPISGHATLYWYQQILGQGPKLLIQFQNNGVVDDSQLPKDRFSAERLKGVDSTLKIQPAKLEDSAVYLCASSLQGRWQYFGPGTRLTVL.

The chain combines TRBV29-1 with TRBJ2-3, with a weak D call TRBD1 (6 bases). The V gene's germline CDR1 is SQVTM and CDR2 ANQGSEA. This CDR3 has 15 amino acids. Trimming left V 3 bases short and J 2 bases short, with 15 bases between. The CDR3 loop reads CSVDEGDGNTDTQYF. CDR3 bases: TGCAGCGTTGATGAGGGGGATGGAAACACAGATACGCAGTATTTT.

About this clonotype: A much bigger clone sits one base away, suggesting this may be a read error. The chain carries TRBV5-1 and TRBJ2-3; 14 nucleotides agree with TRBD2. Per the germline V gene, CDR1 is SGHRS and CDR2 is YFSETQ. This CDR3 comprises 17 residues. The CDR3 bases are TGCGTCAGCAGCATAGGACTAGCGGGGGGTACCACAGATACGCAGTATTTT. It is translated as CVSSIGLAGGTTDTQYF.

The table lists this clonotype with many counts. This chain links TRBV29-1 with TRBJ1-5; D gene uncertain. Trimming took off 4 bases at V and 11 bases at J, with 15 bases between the two ends. CDR1 and CDR2 (germline): SQVTM, ANQGSEA. This CDR3 has 12 amino acids. The DNA for the CDR3 is TGCAGCGTTGCTACCGGCACCGTGACCCAGCATTTT. Its protein is CSVATGTVTQHF.

This clonotype occurred many times. The genes are TRBV12-3 or TRBV12-4 and TRBJ2-7; no clear D. The CDR3 is 12 amino acids. Trimming took 5 bases from V and 4 from J, leaving 9 bases between them. In DNA, the CDR3 is TGTGCCAGCAGTACGCCCCCTTACGAGCAGTACTTC. Residues: CASSTPPYEQYF.